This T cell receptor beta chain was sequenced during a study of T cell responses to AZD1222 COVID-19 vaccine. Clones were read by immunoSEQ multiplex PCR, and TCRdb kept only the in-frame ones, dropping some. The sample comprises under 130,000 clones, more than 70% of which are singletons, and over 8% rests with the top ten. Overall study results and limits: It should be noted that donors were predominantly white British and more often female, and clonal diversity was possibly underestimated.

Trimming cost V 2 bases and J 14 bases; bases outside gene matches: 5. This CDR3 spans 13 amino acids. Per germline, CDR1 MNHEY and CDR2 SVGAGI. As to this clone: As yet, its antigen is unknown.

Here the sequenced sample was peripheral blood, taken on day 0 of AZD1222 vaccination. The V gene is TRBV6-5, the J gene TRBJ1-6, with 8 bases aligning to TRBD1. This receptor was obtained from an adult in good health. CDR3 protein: CASSYLDRVSLHF. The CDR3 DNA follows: TGTGCCAGCAGTTACCTGGACAGGGTATCCCTCCACTTT.